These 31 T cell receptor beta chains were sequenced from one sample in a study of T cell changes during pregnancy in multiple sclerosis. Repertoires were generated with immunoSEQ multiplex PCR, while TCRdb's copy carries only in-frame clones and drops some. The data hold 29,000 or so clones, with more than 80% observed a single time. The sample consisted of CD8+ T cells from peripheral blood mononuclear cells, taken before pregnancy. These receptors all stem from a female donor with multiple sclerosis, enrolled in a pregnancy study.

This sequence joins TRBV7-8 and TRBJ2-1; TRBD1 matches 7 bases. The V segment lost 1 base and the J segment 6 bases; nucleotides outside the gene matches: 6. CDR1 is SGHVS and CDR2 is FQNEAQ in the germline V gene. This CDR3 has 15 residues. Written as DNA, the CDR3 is TGTGCCAGCAGCTTAGTTCCCGGGACAGTCAATGAGCAGTTCTTC. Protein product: CASSLVPGTVNEQFF.

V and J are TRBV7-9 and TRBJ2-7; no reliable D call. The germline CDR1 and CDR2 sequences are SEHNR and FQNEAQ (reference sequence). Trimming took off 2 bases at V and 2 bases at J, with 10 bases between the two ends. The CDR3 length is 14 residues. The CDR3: CASSLTDGAYEQYF. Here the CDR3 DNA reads TGTGCCAGCAGCTTAACAGACGGTGCCTACGAGCAGTACTTC.

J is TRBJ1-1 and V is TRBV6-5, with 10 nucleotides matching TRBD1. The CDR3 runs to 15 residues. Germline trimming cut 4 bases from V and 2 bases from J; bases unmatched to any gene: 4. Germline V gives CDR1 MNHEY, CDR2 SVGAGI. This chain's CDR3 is CASSFGTGENTEAFF. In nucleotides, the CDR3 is TGTGCCAGCAGTTTCGGGACAGGGGAAAACACTGAAGCTTTCTTT.

In DNA form, the CDR3 reads TGTGCCATCAGTGAGGGTAGCGGGAGATACGAGCAGTACTTC. Translating it yields CAISEGSGRYEQYF. V usage is TRBV10-3 and J usage is TRBJ2-7, with 9 bases fitting TRBD2. Germline V CDR1 and CDR2: ENHRY, SYGVKD. CDR3 length: 14 amino acids. Trimming cost V 2 bases and J 4 bases; bases outside gene matches: 3.

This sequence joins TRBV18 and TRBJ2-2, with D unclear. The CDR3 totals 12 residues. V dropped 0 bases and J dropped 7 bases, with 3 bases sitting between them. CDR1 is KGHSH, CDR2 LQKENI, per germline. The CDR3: CASSPPSGELFF. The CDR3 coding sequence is TGTGCCAGCTCACCACCGAGCGGGGAGCTGTTTTTT.

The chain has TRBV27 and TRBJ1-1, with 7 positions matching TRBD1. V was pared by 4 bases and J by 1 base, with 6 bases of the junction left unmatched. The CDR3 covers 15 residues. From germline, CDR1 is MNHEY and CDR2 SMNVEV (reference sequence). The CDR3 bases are TGTGCCAGCAGTTCAGACAGGGTAGAGAACACTGAAGCTTTCTTT. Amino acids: CASSSDRVENTEAFF.

As DNA, the CDR3 is TGCGCCAGCAGCCAAGCTAGCGGGATCAATGAGCAGTTCTTC. Amino acid sequence: CASSQASGINEQFF. V and J are TRBV4-1 and TRBJ2-1; 9 bases map to TRBD2. CDR1 and CDR2 from the germline V gene are MGHRA and YSYEKL. The CDR3 sequence is 14 residues long. Germline trimming cut 1 base from V and 6 bases from J; bases unmatched to any gene: 1.

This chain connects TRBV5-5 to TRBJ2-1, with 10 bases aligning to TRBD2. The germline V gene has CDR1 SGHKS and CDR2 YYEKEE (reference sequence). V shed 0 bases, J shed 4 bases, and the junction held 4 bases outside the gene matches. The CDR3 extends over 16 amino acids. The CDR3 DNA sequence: TGTGCCAGCAGCTTGGAACTAGCGGGGCCTTACAATGAGCAGTTCTTC. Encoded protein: CASSLELAGPYNEQFF.

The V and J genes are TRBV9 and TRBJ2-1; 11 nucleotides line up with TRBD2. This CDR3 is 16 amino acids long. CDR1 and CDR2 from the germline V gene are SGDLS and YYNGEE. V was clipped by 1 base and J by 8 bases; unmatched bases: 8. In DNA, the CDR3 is TGTGCCAGCAGCGTATCCGGTAGCGGGGGGGCCGATGAGCAGTTCTTC. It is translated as CASSVSGSGGADEQFF.

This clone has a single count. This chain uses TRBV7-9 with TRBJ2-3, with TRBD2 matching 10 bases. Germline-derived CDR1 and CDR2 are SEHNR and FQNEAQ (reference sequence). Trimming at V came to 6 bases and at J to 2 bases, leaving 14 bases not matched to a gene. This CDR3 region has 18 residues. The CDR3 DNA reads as TGTGCCAGCAGTCCATGGGGGCTAGCGGGGGACCTCACAGATACGCAGTATTTT. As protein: CASSPWGLAGDLTDTQYF.

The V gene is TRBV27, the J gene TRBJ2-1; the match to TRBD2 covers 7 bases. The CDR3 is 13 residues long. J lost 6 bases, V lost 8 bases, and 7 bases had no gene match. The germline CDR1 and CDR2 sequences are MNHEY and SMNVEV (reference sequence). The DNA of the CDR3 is TGTGCCAGCCGGACCGGGGAGGGCAATGAGCAGTTCTTC. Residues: CASRTGEGNEQFF.

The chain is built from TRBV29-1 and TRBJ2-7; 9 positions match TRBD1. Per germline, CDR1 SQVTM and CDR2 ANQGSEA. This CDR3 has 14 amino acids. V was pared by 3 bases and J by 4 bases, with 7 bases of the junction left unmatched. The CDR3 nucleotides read TGCAGCGTTGAGACCCGGGACAGGGAATACGAGCAGTACTTC. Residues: CSVETRDREYEQYF.

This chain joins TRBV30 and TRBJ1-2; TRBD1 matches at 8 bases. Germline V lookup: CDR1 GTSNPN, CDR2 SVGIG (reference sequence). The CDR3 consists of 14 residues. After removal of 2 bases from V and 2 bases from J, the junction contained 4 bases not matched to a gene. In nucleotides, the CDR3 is TGTGCCTGGAGTCCAGGGACAGGCAACTATGGCTACACCTTC. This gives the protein CAWSPGTGNYGYTF.

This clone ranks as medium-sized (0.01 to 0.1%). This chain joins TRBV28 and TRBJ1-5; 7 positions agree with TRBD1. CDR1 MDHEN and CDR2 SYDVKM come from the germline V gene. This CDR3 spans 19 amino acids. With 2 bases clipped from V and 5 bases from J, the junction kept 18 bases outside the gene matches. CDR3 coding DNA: TGTGCCAGCAGTTTAAACATTGAGGGGACAGTCCACCCCGATCAGCCCCAGCATTTT. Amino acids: CASSLNIEGTVHPDQPQHF.

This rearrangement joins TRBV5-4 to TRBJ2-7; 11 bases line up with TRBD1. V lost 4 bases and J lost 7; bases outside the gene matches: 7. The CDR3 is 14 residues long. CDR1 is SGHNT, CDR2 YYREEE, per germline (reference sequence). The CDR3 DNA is TGTGCCAGCAGCGTCCGGGACAGGGGGAAGGAGCAGTACTTC. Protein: CASSVRDRGKEQYF. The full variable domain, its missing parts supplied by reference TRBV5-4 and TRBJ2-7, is ETGVTQSPTHLIKTRGQQVTLRCSSQSGHNTVSWYQQALGQGPQFIFQYYREEENGRGNFPPRFSGLQFPNYSSELNVNALELDDSALYLCASSVRDRGKEQYFGPGTRLTVT.

The CDR3 region has the DNA TGTGCCAGCACTTCCGGGGGGGATACGCAGTATTTT. Protein product: CASTSGGDTQYF. The chain links TRBV28 to TRBJ2-3; TRBD2 matches 7 bases. Germline CDR1 reads MDHEN; CDR2 reads SYDVKM. This CDR3 has 12 residues. Trimming at V came to 7 bases and at J to 6 bases, leaving 4 bases not matched to a gene.

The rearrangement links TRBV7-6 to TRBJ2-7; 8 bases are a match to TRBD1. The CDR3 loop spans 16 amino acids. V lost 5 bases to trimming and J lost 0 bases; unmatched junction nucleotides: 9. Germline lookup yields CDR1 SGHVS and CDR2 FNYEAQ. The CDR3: CASSPRQGQSSYEQYF. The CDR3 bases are TGTGCCAGCAGCCCGAGACAGGGGCAGAGCTCCTACGAGCAGTACTTC. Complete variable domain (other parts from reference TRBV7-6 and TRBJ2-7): GAGVSQSPRYKVTKRGQDVALRCDPISGHVSLYWYRQALGQGPEFLTYFNYEAQQDKSGLPNDRFSAERPEGSISTLTIQRTEQRDSAMYRCASSPRQGQSSYEQYFGPGTRLTVT.

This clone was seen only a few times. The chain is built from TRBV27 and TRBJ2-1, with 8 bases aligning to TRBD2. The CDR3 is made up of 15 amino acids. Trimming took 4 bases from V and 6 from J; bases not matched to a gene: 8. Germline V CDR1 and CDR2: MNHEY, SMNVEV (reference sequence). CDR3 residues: CASSSGRVGGNEQFF. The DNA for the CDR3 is TGTGCCAGCAGTTCCGGGAGGGTCGGGGGCAATGAGCAGTTCTTC.

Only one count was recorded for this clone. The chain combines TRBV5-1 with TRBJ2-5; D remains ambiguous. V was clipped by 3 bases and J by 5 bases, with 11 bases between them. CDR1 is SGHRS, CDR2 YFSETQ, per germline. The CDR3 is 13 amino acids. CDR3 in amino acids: CASSYWRSETQYF. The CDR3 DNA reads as TGCGCCAGCAGCTACTGGAGAAGTGAGACCCAGTACTTC.

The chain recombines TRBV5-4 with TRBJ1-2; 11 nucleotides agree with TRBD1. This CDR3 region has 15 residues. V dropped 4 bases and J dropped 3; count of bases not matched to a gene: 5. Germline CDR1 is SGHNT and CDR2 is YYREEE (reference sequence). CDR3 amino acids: CASSPGQGGYYGYTF. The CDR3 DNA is TGTGCCAGCAGCCCGGGACAGGGGGGATACTATGGCTACACCTTC.

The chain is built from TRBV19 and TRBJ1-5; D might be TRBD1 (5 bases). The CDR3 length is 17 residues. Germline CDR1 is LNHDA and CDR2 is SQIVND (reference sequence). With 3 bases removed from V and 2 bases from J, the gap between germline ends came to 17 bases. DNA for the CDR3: TGTGCCAGTAGTATCGGTGGAGGGGCGGGTGGCAATCAGCCCCAGCATTTT. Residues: CASSIGGGAGGNQPQHF.

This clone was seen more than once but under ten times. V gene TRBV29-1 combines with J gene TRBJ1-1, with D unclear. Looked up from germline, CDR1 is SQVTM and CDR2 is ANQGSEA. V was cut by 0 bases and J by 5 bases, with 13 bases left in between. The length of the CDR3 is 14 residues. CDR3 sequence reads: CSVEDRGRGTEAFF. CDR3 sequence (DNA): TGCAGCGTTGAAGACCGCGGGAGAGGGACTGAAGCTTTCTTT.

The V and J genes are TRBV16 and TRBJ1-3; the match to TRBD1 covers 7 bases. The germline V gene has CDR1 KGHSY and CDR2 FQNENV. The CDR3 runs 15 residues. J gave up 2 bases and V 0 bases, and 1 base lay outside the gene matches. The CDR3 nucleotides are TGTGCCAGCAGCCAATCAACAGGGGCTGGAAACACCATATATTTT. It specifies CASSQSTGAGNTIYF.

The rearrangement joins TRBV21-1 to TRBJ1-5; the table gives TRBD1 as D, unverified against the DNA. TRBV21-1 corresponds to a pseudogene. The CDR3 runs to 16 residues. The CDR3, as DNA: TGTGCCAGCAGCCCCCCCAGGTCATATAGCAATCAGCCCCAGCATTTT. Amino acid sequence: CASSPPRSYSNQPQHF.

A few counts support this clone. DNA for the CDR3: TGTGCCAGCAGCCCCGGGGGGCAGTATGGCTACACCTTC. Protein product: CASSPGGQYGYTF. The V gene is TRBV4-2, the J gene TRBJ1-2, with a possible D match to TRBD1 (6 bases). This CDR3 contains 13 residues. Germline loops: CDR1 LGHNA, CDR2 YNFKEQ. Deletions cut 4 bases from V and 5 bases from J, with 11 bases between.

The CDR3 region is CAIRGFRGRTYGYTF. In DNA form, the CDR3 reads TGTGCCATCAGGGGATTCAGGGGGCGCACCTATGGCTACACCTTC. The V call is TRBV10-3, the J call TRBJ1-2; TRBD1 aligns across 8 bases. The CDR3 extends over 15 amino acids. Losses at the gene ends were 6 bases for V and 4 bases for J; bases not matched to a gene: 10. In germline, CDR1 is ENHRY, CDR2 SYGVKD.

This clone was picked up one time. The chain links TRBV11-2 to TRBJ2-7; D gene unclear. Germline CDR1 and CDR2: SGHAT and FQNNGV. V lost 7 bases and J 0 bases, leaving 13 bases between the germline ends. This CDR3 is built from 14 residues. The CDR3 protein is CASTLSYLSYEQYF. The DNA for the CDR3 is TGTGCCAGCACCCTATCCTACCTCTCCTACGAGCAGTACTTC.

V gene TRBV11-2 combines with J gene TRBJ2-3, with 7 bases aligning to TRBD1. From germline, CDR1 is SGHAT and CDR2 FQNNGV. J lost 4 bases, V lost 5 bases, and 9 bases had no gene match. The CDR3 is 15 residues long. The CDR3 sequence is CASSPRQGQPDTQYF. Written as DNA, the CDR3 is TGTGCCAGCAGCCCGAGACAGGGTCAGCCAGATACGCAGTATTTT.

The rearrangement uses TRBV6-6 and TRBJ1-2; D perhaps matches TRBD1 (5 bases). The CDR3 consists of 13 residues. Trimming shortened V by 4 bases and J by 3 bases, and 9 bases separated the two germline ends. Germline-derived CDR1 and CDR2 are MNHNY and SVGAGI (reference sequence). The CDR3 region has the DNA TGTGCCAGCAGTTCCGGCAGGGACTATGGCTACACCTTC. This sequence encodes CASSSGRDYGYTF.

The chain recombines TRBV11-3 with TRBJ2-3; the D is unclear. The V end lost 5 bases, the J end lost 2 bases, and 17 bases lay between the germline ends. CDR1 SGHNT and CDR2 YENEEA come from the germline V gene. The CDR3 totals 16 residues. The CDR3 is CASSPSRGVDTDTQYF. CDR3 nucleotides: TGTGCCAGCAGCCCGAGTAGAGGAGTGGACACAGATACGCAGTATTTT.

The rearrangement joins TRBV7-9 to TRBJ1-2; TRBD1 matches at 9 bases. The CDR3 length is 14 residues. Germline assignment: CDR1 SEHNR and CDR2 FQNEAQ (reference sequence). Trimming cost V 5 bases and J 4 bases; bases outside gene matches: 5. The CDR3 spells CASSPGQGPYGYTF. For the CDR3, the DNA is TGTGCCAGCAGCCCCGGACAGGGGCCCTATGGCTACACCTTC.